These 27 T cell receptor beta chains were all obtained from the same sample, sequenced in a study of cytomegalovirus exposure and HLA in healthy donors. In the PCR, 60 Vbeta and 13 Jbeta primers were used. Using immunoSEQ multiplex PCR, the repertoire was profiled, and TCRdb retains in-frame clones only, with some absent. The sample records around 150,000 clones, 70% to 90% being singletons. Sequencing input: PBMCs. The receptor source for this set is a woman aged 40 to 55 in good health and CMV-seropositive.

Worth noting for this clone: Germline is not matched at one junction end, which may reflect a read error. Other DNA sequences in the same sample also yield this CDR3. V usage is TRBV7-7 and J usage is TRBJ2-3; 12 bases match TRBD2. This CDR3 has 15 residues. CDR1 SSHAT and CDR2 FNYEAQ come from the germline V gene (reference sequence). The CDR3 nucleotides are TGTGCTAGCAGCCTAACTAGCGGGGGGACAGATACGCAGTATTTT. Its translation is CASSLTSGGTDTQYF.

V gene TRBV5-4 combines with J gene TRBJ2-5, with no clear D. The CDR3 extends over 16 amino acids. Germline V CDR1 and CDR2: SGHNT, YYREEE (reference sequence). V was trimmed by 3 bases and J by 2 bases, leaving 17 bases between them. The DNA of the CDR3 is TGTGCCAGCAGCTCTCCTGGCTCGGGTGGGCAAGAGACCCAGTACTTC. This encodes CASSSPGSGGQETQYF.

With respect to this clone: Other nucleotide sequences from this sample produce the same CDR3. This rearrangement joins TRBV5-6 to TRBJ1-5; no definite D call. Per germline, CDR1 SGHDT and CDR2 YYEEEE. Between the trimmed V and J ends, which lost 1 base and 10 bases, there was a span of 12 bases. This CDR3 has 13 residues. The CDR3, as DNA: TGTGCCAGCAGCTTGTCCCTTAGCGCCCCCCAGCATTTT. Protein: CASSLSLSAPQHF.

This clone was picked up a small number of times. V gene TRBV29-1 combines with J gene TRBJ2-7; TRBD2 aligns across 10 bases. The V gene end was trimmed by 5 bases and the J gene end by 4 bases; junction bases not matched to a gene: 5. CDR1 is SQVTM, CDR2 ANQGSEA, per germline. The CDR3 spans 13 residues. The CDR3 region is CSVRWTSGYEQYF. The CDR3 bases are TGCAGCGTTCGGTGGACTAGCGGATACGAGCAGTACTTC.

The J gene is TRBJ1-1, the V gene TRBV5-6; D uncertain. The CDR3 length is 14 residues. V lost 0 bases to trimming and J lost 5 bases, with 11 bases between them. Germline assignment: CDR1 SGHDT and CDR2 YYEEEE. CDR3 DNA sequence: TGTGCCAGCAGCTTGGGGCAGAGGAGGACTGAAGCTTTCTTT. The encoded protein is CASSLGQRRTEAFF.

This sequence joins TRBV5-1 and TRBJ2-7, with 8 bases matching TRBD1. Germline CDR1 SGHRS, CDR2 YFSETQ. Germline trimming cut 1 base from V and 5 bases from J; bases unmatched to any gene: 5. CDR3 length equals 14 residues. Written as DNA, the CDR3 is TGCGCCAGCAGCTTGTTTCAGGGGGCCAACGAGCAGTACTTC. Amino acids: CASSLFQGANEQYF.

The genes are TRBV5-7 and TRBJ1-6; a weak D match, TRBD1 (5 bases). TRBV5-7 falls under the ORF class, with uncertain function. This CDR3 region has 12 residues. V shed 0 bases and J shed 11 bases, with 6 bases lying between them. The CDR3 DNA follows: TGTGCCAGCAGCTTGGGGGGCCCACCCCTCCACTTT. Translating gives CASSLGGPPLHF.

The gene calls are TRBV5-1 and TRBJ2-3; D unclear. There are 14 residues in the CDR3. V gave up 0 bases and J gave up 3 bases, with 8 bases separating them. Germline V gives CDR1 SGHRS, CDR2 YFSETQ. CDR3 sequence (DNA): TGCGCCAGCAGCTTGGCCGTATCTACAGATACGCAGTATTTT. Protein: CASSLAVSTDTQYF.

This clone was seen a few times. The rearrangement uses TRBV14 and TRBJ1-6; D possibly corresponds to TRBD1 (6 bases). From germline, CDR1 is SGHDN and CDR2 FVKESK. V was clipped by 4 bases and J by 6 bases, with 13 bases between them. This CDR3 is 15 amino acids long. Here the CDR3 DNA reads TGTGCCAGCAGCCGAACGGACAGCTCTAATTCACCCCTCCACTTT. It specifies CASSRTDSSNSPLHF.

The sample holds a few counts of this clone. The V and J genes are TRBV28 and TRBJ1-4; 10 nucleotides match TRBD1. CDR3 size: 14 residues. V shed 8 bases, J shed 6 bases, and the junction held 6 bases outside the gene matches. CDR1 and CDR2 (germline): MDHEN, SYDVKM. The CDR3 sequence: CASGRQGADEKLFF. Here the CDR3 DNA reads TGTGCCAGCGGAAGACAGGGGGCTGATGAAAAACTGTTTTTT.

This rearrangement joins TRBV30 to TRBJ2-5, with 8 bases lining up with TRBD2. Per the germline V gene, CDR1 is GTSNPN and CDR2 is SVGIG (reference sequence). V shed 4 bases and J 5 bases; nucleotides not matched to a gene: 9. The CDR3 length is 14 residues. The CDR3 protein is CAWIRGGRVETQYF. CDR3 bases: TGTGCCTGGATCCGGGGGGGCCGAGTGGAGACCCAGTACTTC.

This chain links TRBV4-3 with TRBJ2-5; 7 positions match TRBD2. Per germline, CDR1 LGHNA and CDR2 YSLEER. V gave up 4 bases and J gave up 6 bases; unmatched junction bases: 11. The CDR3 runs 15 residues. CDR3 nucleotide sequence: TGCGCCAGCAGCCGCACCACTAGCGAGGGACAGACCCAGTACTTC. It encodes CASSRTTSEGQTQYF.

The V call is TRBV7-3, the J call TRBJ2-1, with no clear D. CDR3 length: 13 amino acids. The germline gives CDR1 SGHTA, CDR2 FQGTGA. Trimming pared 2 bases from V and 9 bases from J, leaving 11 bases between. In DNA, the CDR3 is TGTGCCAGCAGCTTAGGCACTAATAGTGAGCAGTTCTTC. It specifies CASSLGTNSEQFF.

V usage is TRBV28 and J usage is TRBJ1-2; TRBD1 is a possible D gene (6 bases). This CDR3 contains 14 residues. V shed 6 bases and J shed 6 bases, with 17 bases lying between them. Germline lookup yields CDR1 MDHEN and CDR2 SYDVKM. The CDR3: CASRGGRGRDGYTF. The CDR3 bases are TGTGCCAGCAGGGGGGGGCGCGGAAGAGATGGCTACACCTTC.

V usage is TRBV11-2 and J usage is TRBJ2-7, with TRBD1 as a possible D gene (6 bases). Looked up from germline, CDR1 is SGHAT and CDR2 is FQNNGV. The V and J ends lost 2 bases and 0 bases respectively, with 17 bases between them. This CDR3 is built from 17 residues. The CDR3, as DNA: TGTGCCAGCAGCTTATCCCCCAGGACAGATAGCTCCTACGAGCAGTACTTC. It specifies CASSLSPRTDSSYEQYF.

The rearrangement joins TRBV28 to TRBJ2-2, with TRBD2 matching 12 bases. The CDR3 covers 19 residues. The junction had 16 bases not matched to a gene; V was cut back by 6 bases and J by 5 bases. Germline V CDR1 and CDR2: MDHEN, SYDVKM. In nucleotides, the CDR3 is TGTGCCAGCAGCCGAGGACTAGCGGGAATGGATTCGGAGACCGGGGAGCTGTTTTTT. Protein product: CASSRGLAGMDSETGELFF. The complete variable domain, with remaining parts taken from reference TRBV28 and TRBJ2-2, reads DVKVTQSSRYLVKRTGEKVFLECVQDMDHENMFWYRQDPGLGLRLIYFSYDVKMKEKGDIPEGYSVSREKKERFSLILESASTNQTSMYLCASSRGLAGMDSETGELFFGEGSRLTVL.

With respect to this clone: Its ends do not fully match the called genes, so a read error is possible. The genes are TRBV7-9 and TRBJ2-7; TRBD1 aligns across 7 bases. Germline V gene lookup returns CDR1 SEHNR and CDR2 FQNEAQ (reference sequence). The CDR3 has 16 residues. The CDR3 loop reads CSSSSWDSRGSYEQYF. In nucleotides, the CDR3 is TGTTCCAGCAGCTCCTGGGACAGCCGGGGCTCCTACGAGCAGTACTTC. Using reference TRBV7-9 and TRBJ2-7 for the parts outside the CDR3, the full variable domain is DTGVSQNPRHKITKRGQNVTFRCDPISEHNRLYWYRQTLGQGPEFLTYFQNEAQLEKSRLLSDRFSAERPKGSFSTLEIQRTEQGDSAMYLCSSSSWDSRGSYEQYFGPGTRLTVT.

This rearrangement joins TRBV6-5 to TRBJ1-2; D possibly corresponds to TRBD1 (5 bases). CDR1 is MNHEY, CDR2 SVGAGI, per germline. CDR3 length: 13 residues. V was clipped by 6 bases and J by 8 bases, with 16 bases between them. DNA of the CDR3: TGTGCCAGCAGGGATCCACCCAGGGTGGGCTACACCTTC. Amino acid sequence: CASRDPPRVGYTF.

This clone was detected once. The chain links TRBV2 to TRBJ2-5; 9 bases are a match to TRBD2. V shed 3 bases and J 4 bases; nucleotides not matched to a gene: 6. CDR1 and CDR2 from the germline V gene are SNHLY and FYNNEI. The CDR3 covers 15 residues. CDR3 bases: TGTGCCAGCAGTGATGGGGGCGGGAGGGGAGAGACCCAGTACTTC. Amino acids: CASSDGGGRGETQYF.

The gene calls are TRBV18 and TRBJ2-1; 7 bases agree with TRBD1. Trimming removed 5 bases from V and 5 bases from J; junction bases left unmatched: 3. The CDR3 runs 13 residues. From germline, CDR1 is KGHSH and CDR2 LQKENI. The CDR3 DNA reads TGTGCCAGCTCAGGGGACAGAAACAATGAGCAGTTCTTC. Translated: CASSGDRNNEQFF.

The chain combines TRBV6-5 with TRBJ2-5; 9 nucleotides agree with TRBD1. J gave up 3 bases and V 0 bases, and 5 bases lay outside the gene matches. Germline CDR1 and CDR2: MNHEY and SVGAGI. The CDR3 is 16 amino acids. DNA of the CDR3: TGTGCCAGCAGTTACTCCTACAGGGGGCTTAAAGAGACCCAGTACTTC. It encodes CASSYSYRGLKETQYF.

The chain carries TRBV2 and TRBJ2-3; TRBD1 matches at 8 bases. Germline assignment: CDR1 SNHLY and CDR2 FYNNEI. The CDR3 is made up of 15 amino acids. Trimming removed 4 bases from V and 1 base from J; junction bases left unmatched: 4. The CDR3: CASSAGQGGTDTQYF. The CDR3 DNA reads TGTGCCAGCAGTGCAGGACAGGGAGGCACAGATACGCAGTATTTT.

This clone showed up just once. This chain connects TRBV2 to TRBJ1-1, with D possibly matching TRBD1 (5 bases). Germline V gene sequence: CDR1 SNHLY, CDR2 FYNNEI. Deletions cut 6 bases from V and 6 bases from J, with 20 bases between. The CDR3 covers 15 residues. The DNA for the CDR3 is TGTGCCAGCAGCCTTCTTCGGGGGGGTATCGCTGAAGCTTTCTTT. Translating gives CASSLLRGGIAEAFF.

This clone was detected only once. This chain joins TRBV27 and TRBJ2-1; D call uncertain. Germline lookup yields CDR1 MNHEY and CDR2 SMNVEV (reference sequence). Trimming stripped 3 bases from V and 5 bases from J, with 2 bases between. This CDR3 has 11 amino acids. The CDR3 DNA is TGTGCCAGCAGTTTCAACAATGAGCAGTTCTTC. This translates into CASSFNNEQFF.

This clone appeared once. The chain carries TRBV9 and TRBJ2-1, with TRBD2 identical over 10 bases. J was trimmed by 4 bases and V by 4 bases; bases with no gene match: 8. The CDR3 spans 16 residues. Looked up from germline, CDR1 is SGDLS and CDR2 is YYNGEE. The CDR3 coding sequence is TGTGCCAGCAGCTCCCGACTAGCGGGCAGATACAATGAGCAGTTCTTC. This gives the protein CASSSRLAGRYNEQFF.

The chain carries TRBV27 and TRBJ1-2; tentatively, D is TRBD1 (5 bases). Germline V lookup: CDR1 MNHEY, CDR2 SMNVEV (reference sequence). This CDR3 contains 15 residues. Trimming cost V 2 bases and J 5 bases, with 15 bases left between them. The CDR3 DNA is TGTGCCAGCAGTTTAGCTGCCAGGGCCTATTATGGCTACACCTTC. Translated: CASSLAARAYYGYTF.

The chain couples TRBV25-1 to TRBJ2-5, with D maybe TRBD1 (6 bases). The J call may be in error: the DNA end matches TRBJ2-7 better. The CDR3 is 13 amino acids. Germline CDR1 MGHDK, CDR2 SYGVNS. This CDR3 is CASSRDNSYEQYF. In DNA, the CDR3 is TGTGCCAGCAGCAGGGACAACTCCTACGAGCAGTACTTC.